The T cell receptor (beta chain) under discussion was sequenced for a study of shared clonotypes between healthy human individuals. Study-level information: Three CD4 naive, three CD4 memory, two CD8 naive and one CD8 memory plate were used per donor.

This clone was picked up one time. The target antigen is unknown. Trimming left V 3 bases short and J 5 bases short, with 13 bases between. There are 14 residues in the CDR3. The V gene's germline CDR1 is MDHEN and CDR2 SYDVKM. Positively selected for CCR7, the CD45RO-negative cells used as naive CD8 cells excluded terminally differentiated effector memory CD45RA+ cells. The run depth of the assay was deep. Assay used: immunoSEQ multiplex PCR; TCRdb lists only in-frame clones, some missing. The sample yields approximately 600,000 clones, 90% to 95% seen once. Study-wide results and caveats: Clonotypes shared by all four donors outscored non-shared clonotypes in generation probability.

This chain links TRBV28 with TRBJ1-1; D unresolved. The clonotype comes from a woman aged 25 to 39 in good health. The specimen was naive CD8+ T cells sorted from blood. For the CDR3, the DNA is TGTGCCAGCAGTTTTAAGCGAGGCAAGACTGAAGCTTTCTTT. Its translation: CASSFKRGKTEAFF.